The clone carrying this TCR beta chain has ten or more counts. MiXCR, run by TCRdb on the RACE reads, gives a single entry per CDR3 protein. The data hold fewer than 130,000 distinct CDR3 sequences, with approximately 11% observed a single time. Time point noted: patch test 1, 2 weeks after DPC sensitization. Treatment indicated: therapeutic diphenylcyclopropenone sensitization with weekly scalp DPC. This record comes from a study of human T cells and chemical hapten exposure. The sample here was whole blood, taken in connection with sensitization to the hapten diphenylcyclopropenone (DPC). The sequence derives from a woman aged 40-49 years with alopecia areata. Some clones in this sample may be carry-over from other donors' samples.

CDR3 amino acids: CSASRGRIYEQYF. CDR3 DNA sequence: TGCAGTGCTAGCAGGGGGCGCATCTACGAGCAGTACTTC. The genes are TRBV20-1 and TRBJ2-7, with 8 positions matching TRBD1. Germline values: CDR1 DFQATT, CDR2 SNEGSKA (reference sequence). V gave up 3 bases and J gave up 3 bases; unmatched junction bases: 4. CDR3 length equals 13 residues.